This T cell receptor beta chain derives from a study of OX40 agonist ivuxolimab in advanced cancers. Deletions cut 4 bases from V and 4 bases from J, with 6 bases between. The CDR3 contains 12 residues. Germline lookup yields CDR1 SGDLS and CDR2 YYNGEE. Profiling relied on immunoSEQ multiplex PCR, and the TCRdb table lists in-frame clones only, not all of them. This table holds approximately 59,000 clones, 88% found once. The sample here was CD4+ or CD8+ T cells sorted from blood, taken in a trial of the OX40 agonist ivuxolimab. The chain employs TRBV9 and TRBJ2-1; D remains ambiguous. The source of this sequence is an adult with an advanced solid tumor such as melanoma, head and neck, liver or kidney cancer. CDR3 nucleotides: TGTGCCAGCAGCCCTAATTACAATGAGCAGTTCTTC. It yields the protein CASSPNYNEQFF.